The 6 T cell receptor beta chains reported below all come from one sample, sequenced in a study of OX40 agonist ivuxolimab in advanced cancers. Generated by immunoSEQ multiplex PCR, the TCRdb table keeps only in-frame clones and is missing some. The sample carries some 74,000 clones, about 92% recorded once. Sequenced here: CD4+ or CD8+ T cells sorted from blood, sampled in a trial of the OX40 agonist ivuxolimab. The receptors originated from an adult with an advanced solid tumor such as melanoma, head and neck, liver or kidney cancer.

The chain recombines TRBV7-9 with TRBJ1-2; possible D gene TRBD1, 6 bases. CDR1 SEHNR and CDR2 FQNEAQ come from the germline V gene (reference sequence). This CDR3 contains 14 residues. V lost 1 base and J 6 bases, leaving 12 bases between the germline ends. CDR3 bases: TGTGCCAGCAGCTTAGAGCGGGGGGCGGATGGCTACACCTTC. Its protein is CASSLERGADGYTF.

This clone is medium-sized within its sample. The genes are TRBV19 and TRBJ1-4; 7 bases agree with TRBD1. V shed 6 bases and J 7 bases; nucleotides not matched to a gene: 8. The CDR3 loop spans 14 amino acids. CDR1 is LNHDA and CDR2 is SQIVND in the germline V gene (reference sequence). The CDR3 here is CASRRQGLSEKLFF. The CDR3 nucleotides read TGTGCCAGTAGGCGACAGGGTTTAAGTGAAAAACTGTTTTTT.

This chain links TRBV7-2 with TRBJ1-1; D remains unclear. Germline V gives CDR1 SGHTA, CDR2 FQGNSA. There are 14 residues in the CDR3. Trimming cost V 5 bases and J 5 bases, with 15 bases left between them. CDR3 amino acids: CASSRRYGGTEAFF. The DNA of the CDR3 is TGTGCCAGCAGCAGACGGTACGGTGGAACTGAAGCTTTCTTT.

The rearrangement links TRBV27 to TRBJ1-4; maybe TRBD1 (5 bases). The CDR3 covers 15 residues. The germline gives CDR1 MNHEY, CDR2 SMNVEV (reference sequence). V was trimmed by 5 bases and J by 5 bases, leaving 15 bases between them. CDR3 bases: TGTGCCAGCAGTGAGAGGACACAGCCGAATGAAAAACTGTTTTTT. Translating it yields CASSERTQPNEKLFF.

The chain carries TRBV4-1 and TRBJ1-4; D is unresolved. Germline assignment: CDR1 MGHRA and CDR2 YSYEKL. The CDR3 runs to 15 residues. V was shortened by 1 base and J by 8 bases, with 14 bases between the two germline ends. DNA of the CDR3: TGCGCCAGCAGCCAAGTGGCCCCCGGTAGGGAAAAACTGTTTTTT. Translating it yields CASSQVAPGREKLFF.

The genes are TRBV19 and TRBJ1-6, with D perhaps TRBD1 (5 bases). The CDR3 covers 17 residues. Looked up from germline, CDR1 is LNHDA and CDR2 is SQIVND (reference sequence). Trimming stripped 4 bases from V and 0 bases from J, with 13 bases between. The CDR3 DNA is TGTGCCAGTAGTACGACAGTTAATAGCTCCTATAATTCACCCCTCCACTTT. It specifies CASSTTVNSSYNSPLHF.